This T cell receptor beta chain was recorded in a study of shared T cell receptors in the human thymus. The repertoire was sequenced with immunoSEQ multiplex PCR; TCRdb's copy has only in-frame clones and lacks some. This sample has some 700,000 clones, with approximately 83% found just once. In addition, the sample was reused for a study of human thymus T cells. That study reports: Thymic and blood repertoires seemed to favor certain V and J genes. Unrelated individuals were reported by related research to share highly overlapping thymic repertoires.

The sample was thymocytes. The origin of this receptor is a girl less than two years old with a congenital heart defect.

CDR3 bases: TGTGCCAGCACTGGGACAGCCAACTATGGCTACACCTTC. Protein sequence: CASTGTANYGYTF. This chain links TRBV9 with TRBJ1-2; 7 bases line up with TRBD1. CDR3 length: 13 residues. V lost 6 bases to trimming and J lost 2 bases; unmatched junction nucleotides: 4. Germline V gives CDR1 SGDLS, CDR2 YYNGEE.